A selection of T cell receptor beta chains follows, all from one sample in a study of T cell responses to AZD1222 COVID-19 vaccine. Assay used: immunoSEQ multiplex PCR; TCRdb lists only in-frame clones, some missing. This table holds 100,000 to 150,000 clones, 91% found once. The material was peripheral blood, obtained on day 0 of AZD1222 vaccination. The receptor source for this set is an adult in good health. CDR3s include the opening cysteine and the closing phenylalanine or tryptophan. Fields, in order: V gene, clone size, D gene, J gene, CDR3 protein, CDR3 DNA. The D gene is left open where the match is weak. Some rows mark clone size as missing; the rest say once, few, many or name a class of expanded clone.

>TRBV30|NA|TRBD1|TRBJ1-1
CAWSPQGARTEAFF
TGTGCCTGGAGTCCTCAGGGGGCGAGGACTGAAGCTTTCTTT
>TRBV10-3|once|NA|TRBJ1-2
CAISIRTGADSNYGYTF
TGTGCCATCAGCATCCGGACCGGGGCGGACTCTAACTATGGCTACACCTTC
>TRBV12-3/TRBV12-4|NA|NA|TRBJ2-2
CASSAGPSGELFF
TGTGCCAGCAGTGCCGGGCCATCTGGGGAGCTGTTTTTT
>TRBV7-8|NA|NA|TRBJ2-7
CASSLGTAYEQYF
TGTGCCAGCAGCTTAGGGACTGCTTACGAGCAGTACTTC
>TRBV19|NA|TRBD2|TRBJ2-1
CASSIFLFGTSGGEQFF
TGTGCCAGTAGTATTTTCCTGTTCGGGACTAGCGGCGGTGAGCAGTTCTTC
>TRBV5-5|NA|NA|TRBJ1-1
CASSLVGQNTEAFF
TGTGCCAGCAGCTTGGTTGGCCAAAACACTGAAGCTTTCTTT
>TRBV5-1|NA|NA|TRBJ1-1
CASSPDPNTEAFF
TGCGCCAGCAGCCCTGACCCGAACACTGAAGCTTTCTTT
>TRBV7-2|NA|NA|TRBJ1-2
CASSLEFLIDYGYTF
TGTGCCAGCAGCTTAGAGTTTTTGATTGACTATGGCTACACCTTC
>TRBV10-3|NA|NA|TRBJ1-2
CAISVWGENYGYTF
TGTGCCATCAGTGTATGGGGGGAAAACTATGGCTACACCTTC
>TRBV19|NA|NA|TRBJ2-2
CASSHRGRSITGELFF
TGTGCCAGTAGCCATAGAGGCAGGTCTATCACCGGGGAGCTGTTTTTT
>TRBV2|NA|NA|TRBJ2-1
CASSESWRPHNEQFF
TGTGCCAGCAGTGAATCGTGGAGGCCCCACAATGAGCAGTTCTTC
>TRBV14|NA|NA|TRBJ2-7
CASSQVEVSEQYF
TGTGCCAGCAGCCAAGTCGAGGTCTCCGAGCAGTACTTC
>TRBV11-2|NA|NA|TRBJ1-2
CASTNNYGYTF
TGTGCCAGCACCAATAACTATGGCTACACCTTC
>TRBV2|few|TRBD1|TRBJ2-7
CASQQGYEQYF
TGTGCCAGCCAACAGGGGTACGAGCAGTACTTC
>TRBV7-2|NA|NA|TRBJ2-1
CASTSERASYNEQFF
TGTGCCAGCACATCAGAGCGTGCCTCCTACAATGAGCAGTTCTTC
>TRBV15|NA|NA|TRBJ1-2
CATSRIPWKGEGNYGYTF
TGTGCCACCAGCAGGATCCCCTGGAAGGGGGAAGGGAACTATGGCTACACCTTC
>TRBV2|NA|NA|TRBJ1-6
CASSAGDSTPLHF
TGTGCCAGCAGTGCCGGGGATTCGACACCCCTCCACTTT
>TRBV7-9|NA|NA|TRBJ1-2
CASRRGANYGYTF
TGTGCCAGCAGGCGGGGGGCCAACTATGGCTACACCTTC
>TRBV19|NA|NA|TRBJ1-1
CASSIGGRGTEAFF
TGTGCCAGTAGTATTGGGGGTAGGGGCACTGAAGCTTTCTTT
>TRBV5-1|NA|NA|TRBJ1-1
CASRRDGGTEAFF
TGCGCCAGCAGGAGGGATGGAGGCACTGAAGCTTTCTTT
>TRBV7-8|NA|TRBD2|TRBJ2-7
CASSAGTSFEQYF
TGTGCCAGCAGCGCCGGGACTAGTTTCGAGCAGTACTTC
>TRBV6-2/TRBV6-3|NA|TRBD1|TRBJ2-3
CASSDRVVRTQYF
TGTGCCAGCAGTGACAGGGTGGTAAGGACGCAGTATTTT
>TRBV29-1|NA|NA|TRBJ1-5
CSVVEGDQPQHF
TGCAGCGTTGTTGAGGGGGATCAGCCCCAGCATTTT
>TRBV3-1/TRBV3-2|once|NA|TRBJ2-7
CASSQGAWSYEQYF
TGTGCCAGCAGCCAAGGGGCATGGTCCTACGAGCAGTACTTC
>TRBV7-9|few|TRBD1|TRBJ2-2
CASTGTGETGELFF
TGTGCCAGTACCGGGACAGGAGAAACCGGGGAGCTGTTTTTT
>TRBV3-1/TRBV3-2|NA|NA|TRBJ2-6
CASSRDSSGANVLTF
TGTGCCAGCAGCCGCGACAGCTCTGGGGCCAACGTCCTGACTTTC
>TRBV5-1|NA|TRBD2|TRBJ2-7
CASSLVSSLAVSYEQYF
TGCGCCAGCAGCTTGGTCTCGAGTCTAGCGGTCTCCTACGAGCAGTACTTC
>TRBV21-1|NA|NA|TRBJ1-5
CASSKRARGVWQPQHF
TGTGCCAGCAGCAAAAGGGCCAGGGGCGTTTGGCAGCCCCAGCATTTT
>TRBV20-1|NA|NA|TRBJ2-7
CSARVVYEQYF
TGCAGTGCTAGAGTCGTCTACGAGCAGTACTTC